This T cell receptor (beta chain) is drawn from a study of blood T cell repertoires in COVID-19. Study at large: From the United States, Italy and Spain came samples of acute and convalescent COVID-19. T cells, B-cell-depleted T cells, or PBMCs supplied cDNA or gDNA.

Looked up from germline, CDR1 is SGDLS and CDR2 is YYNGEE. V was pared by 4 bases and J by 7 bases, with 14 bases between. This CDR3 contains 14 residues. As originally analysed: Using reference gene primer amplification, nucleated cell counts were estimated. Only in-frame clones appear in the TCRdb table, and some are missing; sequencing was by immunoSEQ multiplex PCR. For V, J and clone size, that table is used; D and trimming come from the DNA. The profile covers approximately 110,000 clones, with roughly 80% appearing a single time and 7.9% taken by the ten largest. This TCR was sampled from a man between 65 and 80 years old with acute or convalescent COVID-19. The V and J genes are TRBV9 and TRBJ2-2, with D tentatively TRBD1 (5 bases). Sequencing input: peripheral blood. Written as DNA, the CDR3 is TGTGCCAGCAGCCCCCAATCAGGGATCGGGGAGCTGTTTTTT. This translates into CASSPQSGIGELFF.